This record concerns one T cell receptor (beta chain) sequence. Its cognate antigen is unknown. The data are from a study of T cell responses to AZD1222 COVID-19 vaccine. As for the study in general: Second-dose intervals of approximately 4 or approximately 12 weeks were pooled.

CDR1 is SGHVS, CDR2 FQNEAQ, per germline. This CDR3 spans 21 amino acids. J was trimmed by 2 bases and V by 1 base; bases with no gene match: 18. Using immunoSEQ multiplex PCR, the repertoire was profiled, and TCRdb retains in-frame clones only, with some absent. The sample has about 140,000 clones, 80% to 90% seen once. General study results and limits: Targeting of unmutated variant regions was reportedly seen in nearly half of spike-specific TCRs. Dominant at 160-218 and 743-854, vaccine-associated CD4 TCRs also spanned spike. Baseline seropositivity occurred in only 5 to 7 AZD1222 recipients.

J is TRBJ2-2 and V is TRBV7-8, with 8 bases identical to TRBD2. The clonotype originates from an adult in good health. The sequences come from peripheral blood, collected on day 0 of AZD1222 vaccination. CDR3 region: CASSLGPTPWMGLVNTGELFF. The CDR3 region has the DNA TGTGCCAGCAGCTTAGGTCCGACACCGTGGATGGGACTAGTAAACACCGGGGAGCTGTTTTTT. Full variable domain (rest looked up from reference TRBV7-8 and TRBJ2-2): GAGVSQSPRYKVAKRGQDVALRCDPISGHVSLFWYQQALGQGPEFLTYFQNEAQLDKSGLPSDRFFAERPEGSVSTLKIQRTQQEDSAVYLCASSLGPTPWMGLVNTGELFFGEGSRLTVL.